This entry is about one TCR beta chain. No antigen is known for it. Per-base qualities were not stored, and no clone one base away is much larger. This sample stems from a study of T cell repertoires in cytomegalovirus infection (dated by TCRdb to between 2019 and 2020). Regarding the study in general: The HLA type of each donor mattered for the analysis, because public TCR beta signatures pointed to carriage of CMV infection along with the matching HLA type.

The study at large found these results: Cumulative frequency of public TCR beta family members discriminated carriers of CMV infection plus the relevant HLA type in this cohort and an independent approximately 370-donor cohort. The ex vivo response was dominated by HLA-C-restricted CMV-specific TCR beta clonotypes, and the single most frequent clonotype in two of eight donors was supplied by these HLA-C-restricted clonotypes.

The instrument was an Illumina HiSeq 1500. TCRdb handled the public reads itself, with Q25 trimming in fastp and clone calling in MiXCR, and kept productive beta chains. Duplicate CDR3 protein sequences are folded into a single record with the most common DNA and genes. The table for this sample lists 90,000 to 130,000 distinct CDR3 sequences; over 9.5% of them were counted only once. The leading ten clones occupy roughly 29% of the sample. Relative to germline, V is 0 bases shorter and J is 5 bases shorter, with 11 bases between their ends. The CDR3 spans 14 residues, from the cysteine through the phenylalanine. Here the CDR3 DNA is all that survives: 42 bases in frame from base 1. The germline V gene (reference sequence) specifies SGHNT as CDR1 and YYREEE as CDR2.

The rearranged segments are TRBV5-4 and TRBJ2-5, with TRBD2 as a weak D call on 6 bases. Material for sequencing was PBMCs, sequenced either directly or after in vitro stimulation (not recorded which). The source is a human donor in good health (CMV status not recorded). Some clones in this sample may be carry-over from other donors' samples. The nucleotide sequence is given as TGTGCCAGCAGCTTGGAACTAGCCGACGAGACCCAGTACTTC. This encodes CASSLELADETQYF.